A selection of T cell receptor beta chains follows, all from one sample in a study of cytomegalovirus exposure and HLA in healthy donors. The data were produced by immunoSEQ multiplex PCR, yet TCRdb's version contains in-frame clones alone and is incomplete. The repertoire holds roughly 200,000 clones, around three quarters seen once, with 0.65% in the top ten. Source material: PBMCs. Source of these receptors: a boy aged 5-17 years in good health and CMV-seronegative. Each CDR3 is given with its conserved first and last residue. Each record gives: J gene, V gene, clone size, D gene, CDR3 protein, CDR3 DNA. A D gene is named only where the DNA matches it firmly. Clone size is stated in some rows and not others, as once, few, many or a class when expanded.

j_call: TRBJ1-2
v_call: TRBV6-6
clone_size: -
d_call: -
cdr3_aa: CASSPYRVGGYTF
cdr3_nt: TGTGCCAGCAGTCCCTACAGGGTTGGGGGCTACACCTTC

j_call: TRBJ1-1
v_call: TRBV7-2
clone_size: -
d_call: -
cdr3_aa: CASSLVAGMNTEAFF
cdr3_nt: TGTGCCAGCAGCTTAGTCGCAGGGATGAACACTGAAGCTTTCTTT

j_call: TRBJ1-1
v_call: TRBV10-1
clone_size: -
d_call: -
cdr3_aa: CASRPAGGTEAFF
cdr3_nt: TGCGCCAGCAGGCCCGCGGGGGGGACTGAAGCTTTCTTT

j_call: TRBJ1-2
v_call: TRBV6-5
clone_size: -
d_call: -
cdr3_aa: CASSYGGGDNYGYTF
cdr3_nt: TGTGCCAGCAGTTACGGGGGCGGAGATAACTATGGCTACACCTTC

j_call: TRBJ1-1
v_call: TRBV20-1
clone_size: -
d_call: -
cdr3_aa: CSASRNTEAFF
cdr3_nt: TGCAGTGCTAGCAGGAACACTGAAGCTTTCTTT

j_call: TRBJ1-1
v_call: TRBV5-1
clone_size: -
d_call: -
cdr3_aa: CASRLSDTEAFF
cdr3_nt: TGCGCCAGCAGGTTGTCTGACACTGAAGCTTTCTTT

j_call: TRBJ2-1
v_call: TRBV12-2
clone_size: -
d_call: -
cdr3_aa: CASRFTWDSQGDEQFF
cdr3_nt: TGTGCAAGTCGCTTCACATGGGACAGCCAAGGGGATGAGCAGTTCTTC

j_call: TRBJ2-2
v_call: TRBV9
clone_size: -
d_call: -
cdr3_aa: CASEQDPFSSGELFF
cdr3_nt: TGTGCCAGCGAACAGGATCCCTTTAGTAGCGGGGAGCTGTTTTTT

j_call: TRBJ2-7
v_call: TRBV29-1
clone_size: once
d_call: TRBD2
cdr3_aa: CSVQGPAGVGLDEQYF
cdr3_nt: TGCAGCGTCCAAGGGCCAGCGGGAGTGGGGTTGGACGAGCAGTACTTC

j_call: TRBJ2-5
v_call: TRBV7-3
clone_size: -
d_call: TRBD1
cdr3_aa: CASSPQGQQETQYF
cdr3_nt: TGTGCCAGCAGCCCCCAGGGACAGCAAGAGACCCAGTACTTC

j_call: TRBJ1-1
v_call: TRBV6-5
clone_size: -
d_call: -
cdr3_aa: CASSYGRAGTEAFF
cdr3_nt: TGTGCCAGCAGTTACGGCAGGGCTGGCACTGAAGCTTTCTTT

j_call: TRBJ1-3
v_call: TRBV7-6
clone_size: -
d_call: TRBD1
cdr3_aa: CASSDYRGFYSGNTIYF
cdr3_nt: TGTGCCAGCAGCGATTACAGGGGGTTCTACTCTGGAAACACCATATATTTT

j_call: TRBJ1-1
v_call: TRBV6-6
clone_size: -
d_call: -
cdr3_aa: CASSYYGGRTEAFF
cdr3_nt: TGTGCCAGCAGTTATTATGGGGGGAGGACTGAAGCTTTCTTT

j_call: TRBJ2-1
v_call: TRBV6-6
clone_size: few
d_call: -
cdr3_aa: CASSSPSTSGEQFF
cdr3_nt: TGTGCCAGCAGTTCCCCATCTACATCAGGTGAGCAGTTCTTC

j_call: TRBJ2-7
v_call: TRBV10-3
clone_size: few
d_call: -
cdr3_aa: CAISETEDRPYEQYF
cdr3_nt: TGTGCCATCAGTGAAACAGAAGACAGACCCTACGAGCAGTACTTC

j_call: TRBJ1-2
v_call: TRBV19
clone_size: -
d_call: TRBD1
cdr3_aa: CASNLVDRYYGYTF
cdr3_nt: TGTGCCAGTAATCTCGTGGACAGGTACTATGGCTACACCTTC

j_call: TRBJ2-2
v_call: TRBV6-4
clone_size: few
d_call: TRBD2
cdr3_aa: CASKPGGDTGELFF
cdr3_nt: TGTGCCAGCAAACCGGGAGGGGACACCGGGGAGCTGTTTTTT

j_call: TRBJ2-3
v_call: TRBV30
clone_size: -
d_call: -
cdr3_aa: CAWSTADTQYF
cdr3_nt: TGTGCCTGGAGTACTGCAGATACGCAGTATTTT

j_call: TRBJ1-2
v_call: TRBV7-2
clone_size: -
d_call: -
cdr3_aa: CASSLNSPNYGYTF
cdr3_nt: TGTGCCAGCAGCTTAAACAGCCCTAACTATGGCTACACCTTC

j_call: TRBJ2-3
v_call: TRBV7-8
clone_size: -
d_call: -
cdr3_aa: CASSYKGGAGVGTDTQYF
cdr3_nt: TGTGCCAGCAGCTACAAGGGGGGTGCGGGAGTGGGCACAGATACGCAGTATTTT

j_call: TRBJ2-2
v_call: TRBV30
clone_size: once
d_call: -
cdr3_aa: CAWSIRNTGELFF
cdr3_nt: TGTGCCTGGAGCATCAGGAACACCGGGGAGCTGTTTTTT

j_call: TRBJ1-1
v_call: TRBV7-8
clone_size: -
d_call: TRBD1
cdr3_aa: CASSPRTGSLNTEAFF
cdr3_nt: TGTGCCAGCAGCCCTCGGACAGGGAGCCTGAACACTGAAGCTTTCTTT

j_call: TRBJ1-1
v_call: TRBV5-1
clone_size: -
d_call: -
cdr3_aa: CASSADLNTEAFF
cdr3_nt: TGCGCCAGCAGCGCAGACTTGAACACTGAAGCTTTCTTT

j_call: TRBJ2-6
v_call: TRBV9
clone_size: -
d_call: -
cdr3_aa: CASSIRTGSSSGANVLTF
cdr3_nt: TGTGCCAGCAGCATAAGGACGGGGAGTAGCTCTGGGGCCAACGTCCTGACTTTC

j_call: TRBJ1-5
v_call: TRBV19
clone_size: -
d_call: -
cdr3_aa: CASSLAAGINQPQHF
cdr3_nt: TGTGCCAGTAGTTTAGCTGCAGGTATCAATCAGCCCCAGCATTTT

j_call: TRBJ2-7
v_call: TRBV25-1
clone_size: -
d_call: TRBD1
cdr3_aa: CASSPQGQAISYEQYF
cdr3_nt: TGTGCCAGCAGTCCACAGGGACAGGCGATTTCCTACGAGCAGTACTTC

j_call: TRBJ1-1
v_call: TRBV19
clone_size: -
d_call: TRBD1
cdr3_aa: CASTPGLTGAFEAFF
cdr3_nt: TGTGCCAGTACCCCCGGTCTGACAGGGGCTTTTGAAGCTTTCTTT

j_call: TRBJ2-7
v_call: TRBV11-3
clone_size: -
d_call: -
cdr3_aa: CASSLEGSWYEQYF
cdr3_nt: TGTGCCAGCAGCTTAGAAGGGAGTTGGTACGAGCAGTACTTC

j_call: TRBJ1-1
v_call: TRBV29-1
clone_size: -
d_call: TRBD1
cdr3_aa: CSAGTGGNTEAFF
cdr3_nt: TGCAGCGCGGGGACAGGGGGGAACACTGAAGCTTTCTTT

j_call: TRBJ1-2
v_call: TRBV6-1
clone_size: once
d_call: TRBD1
cdr3_aa: CASSGTGGLYGYTF
cdr3_nt: TGTGCCAGCAGTGGGACAGGGGGCTTGTATGGCTACACCTTC

j_call: TRBJ2-2
v_call: TRBV7-9
clone_size: -
d_call: -
cdr3_aa: CASSSRDGVILPGELFF
cdr3_nt: TGTGCCAGCAGCTCCCGAGACGGGGTCATCCTCCCCGGGGAGCTGTTTTTT

j_call: TRBJ1-5
v_call: TRBV30
clone_size: -
d_call: TRBD1
cdr3_aa: CAWSAIRPGQGLVQPQHF
cdr3_nt: TGTGCCTGGAGTGCGATACGCCCGGGACAGGGGTTGGTTCAGCCCCAGCATTTT

j_call: TRBJ2-5
v_call: TRBV4-2
clone_size: -
d_call: -
cdr3_aa: CASSQDIQGWETQYF
cdr3_nt: TGTGCCAGCAGCCAAGATATACAGGGCTGGGAGACCCAGTACTTC

j_call: TRBJ1-2
v_call: TRBV6-5
clone_size: few
d_call: -
cdr3_aa: CASSYSANYGYTF
cdr3_nt: TGTGCCAGCAGTTACTCGGCCAACTATGGCTACACCTTC

j_call: TRBJ2-2
v_call: TRBV30
clone_size: -
d_call: TRBD1
cdr3_aa: CAWKDRGNTGELFF
cdr3_nt: TGTGCCTGGAAGGACAGGGGTAACACCGGGGAGCTGTTTTTT

j_call: TRBJ1-1
v_call: TRBV6-5
clone_size: -
d_call: -
cdr3_aa: CASSPQGANTEAFF
cdr3_nt: TGTGCCAGCAGCCCACAGGGTGCGAACACTGAAGCTTTCTTT

j_call: TRBJ1-1
v_call: TRBV29-1
clone_size: -
d_call: -
cdr3_aa: CSVEGRVENTEAFF
cdr3_nt: TGCAGCGTTGAAGGACGGGTTGAGAACACTGAAGCTTTCTTT

j_call: TRBJ1-1
v_call: TRBV5-1
clone_size: few
d_call: -
cdr3_aa: CASSQGVNTEAFF
cdr3_nt: TGCGCCAGCAGTCAGGGTGTGAACACTGAAGCTTTCTTT

j_call: TRBJ1-4
v_call: TRBV30
clone_size: -
d_call: TRBD1
cdr3_aa: CAWSVLRQGSNEKLFF
cdr3_nt: TGTGCCTGGAGTGTACTAAGACAGGGGAGTAATGAAAAACTGTTTTTT

j_call: TRBJ2-1
v_call: TRBV14
clone_size: -
d_call: TRBD2
cdr3_aa: CASSHESGGFRNEQFF
cdr3_nt: TGTGCCAGCAGCCACGAGTCGGGAGGGTTCAGAAATGAGCAGTTCTTC

j_call: TRBJ2-1
v_call: TRBV29-1
clone_size: once
d_call: TRBD2
cdr3_aa: CSVDGTSGGPFYNEQFF
cdr3_nt: TGCAGCGTTGACGGGACTAGCGGGGGCCCCTTCTACAATGAGCAGTTCTTC

j_call: TRBJ2-1
v_call: TRBV6-1
clone_size: -
d_call: -
cdr3_aa: CASSQRTASGDEQFF
cdr3_nt: TGTGCCAGCAGTCAAAGGACTGCTTCGGGCGATGAGCAGTTCTTC

j_call: TRBJ2-3
v_call: TRBV21-1
clone_size: -
d_call: -
cdr3_aa: CASSKKPATSGGHTDTQYF
cdr3_nt: TGTGCCAGCAGCAAAAAGCCCGCGACTAGCGGGGGGCACACAGATACGCAGTATTTT

j_call: TRBJ2-7
v_call: TRBV2
clone_size: once
d_call: TRBD2
cdr3_aa: CASSEGGVRDEQYF
cdr3_nt: TGTGCCAGCAGTGAGGGAGGGGTTCGAGACGAGCAGTACTTC

j_call: TRBJ2-1
v_call: TRBV25-1
clone_size: few
d_call: TRBD2
cdr3_aa: CASSELRLADNEQFF
cdr3_nt: TGTGCCAGCAGTGAATTGAGACTAGCGGACAATGAGCAGTTCTTC

j_call: TRBJ2-7
v_call: TRBV28
clone_size: -
d_call: TRBD2
cdr3_aa: CASSLTGGLAGGYEQYF
cdr3_nt: TGTGCCAGCAGCTTGACCGGGGGACTAGCGGGAGGGTACGAGCAGTACTTC

j_call: TRBJ2-3
v_call: TRBV7-6
clone_size: few
d_call: -
cdr3_aa: CASRQREGADTQYF
cdr3_nt: TGTGCCAGCAGACAAAGAGAGGGAGCAGATACGCAGTATTTT

j_call: TRBJ2-5
v_call: TRBV7-2
clone_size: -
d_call: TRBD2
cdr3_aa: CASSFVGGVETQYF
cdr3_nt: TGTGCCAGCAGCTTCGTTGGGGGGGTCGAGACCCAGTACTTC

j_call: TRBJ2-1
v_call: TRBV25-1
clone_size: -
d_call: -
cdr3_aa: CASSFGQTAYNEQFF
cdr3_nt: TGTGCCAGCAGTTTTGGACAGACAGCCTACAATGAGCAGTTCTTC

j_call: TRBJ1-2
v_call: TRBV19
clone_size: -
d_call: TRBD1
cdr3_aa: CASSPGTGTPNYGYTF
cdr3_nt: TGTGCCAGTAGTCCCGGGACAGGGACACCTAACTATGGCTACACCTTC

j_call: TRBJ2-7
v_call: TRBV4-1
clone_size: once
d_call: -
cdr3_aa: CASSLASGELNEQYF
cdr3_nt: TGCGCCAGCTCCCTAGCCAGTGGGGAGTTGAACGAGCAGTACTTC

j_call: TRBJ1-2
v_call: TRBV19
clone_size: -
d_call: -
cdr3_aa: CAITLPAGGYTF
cdr3_nt: TGTGCCATCACTCTCCCCGCGGGGGGCTACACCTTC